These T cell receptor beta chains were read from a single sample in a study of beta chain features in type 1 diabetes. TCRdb's copy holds only in-frame clones and misses some; the assay was immunoSEQ multiplex PCR. The data hold around 130,000 clones, with about 16% observed a single time. Sequencing was carried out using central memory CD4+ T cells from blood. The receptors originated from a man younger than 45 with type 1 diabetes. Each CDR3 is given with its conserved first and last residue. A D gene is named only where the DNA matches it firmly. Clone size, where shown, is once, few, many, or a class for clones that have expanded.

D gene,V gene,J gene,clone size,CDR3 protein,CDR3 DNA
TRBD2,TRBV18,TRBJ2-5,few,CASSPLRASGEETQYF,TGTGCCAGCTCACCCCTCAGGGCTAGCGGGGAAGAGACCCAGTACTTC
.,TRBV28,TRBJ1-4,few,CASSFNTVSEKLFF,TGTGCCAGCAGTTTTAACACGGTCAGTGAAAAACTGTTTTTT
TRBD2,TRBV4-3,TRBJ2-3,.,CASRPMTSGGTGYPDTQYF,TGCGCCAGCAGACCTATGACTAGCGGGGGGACCGGGTATCCAGATACGCAGTATTTT
.,TRBV30,TRBJ2-5,.,CAWSVYGETQYF,TGTGCCTGGAGTGTATATGGAGAGACCCAGTACTTC
.,TRBV5-6,TRBJ2-7,few,CASRPVSSYEQYF,TGTGCCAGCAGGCCAGTGAGCTCCTACGAGCAGTACTTC
TRBD2,TRBV4-3,TRBJ2-1,.,CASSLVGGGLSYNEQFF,TGCGCCAGCAGCTTGGTCGGCGGGGGGCTCTCCTACAATGAGCAGTTCTTC
.,TRBV18,TRBJ1-1,few,CASSPQNSDRNTEAFF,TGTGCCAGCTCACCTCAGAATTCAGACAGGAACACTGAAGCTTTCTTT
.,TRBV4-2,TRBJ1-3,many,CASSRGVGGSGNTIYF,TGTGCCAGCAGCCGGGGAGTAGGGGGCTCTGGAAACACCATATATTTT
TRBD1,TRBV9,TRBJ2-6,.,CASSWTGSDNVLTF,TGTGCCAGCAGCTGGACAGGGAGTGACAACGTCCTGACTTTC
.,TRBV20-1,TRBJ2-5,.,CSAGLRETQYF,TGCAGTGCCGGACTGAGGGAGACCCAGTACTTC
.,TRBV7-8,TRBJ2-7,few,CASSPRISYEQYF,TGTGCCAGCAGCCCGAGGATCTCCTACGAGCAGTACTTC
.,TRBV23-1,TRBJ2-7,.,CASSSYEQYF,TGCGCCAGCTCCTCCTACGAGCAGTACTTC
.,TRBV6-5,TRBJ2-3,few,CASSYSFGVGTDTQYF,TGTGCCAGCAGTTACTCCTTCGGTGTCGGAACAGATACGCAGTATTTT
.,TRBV14,TRBJ2-2,.,CASSQRSGAAGELFF,TGTGCCAGCAGCCAAAGATCAGGGGCGGCCGGGGAGCTGTTTTTT
TRBD1,TRBV5-1,TRBJ2-2,few,CASSLHRGAGELFF,TGCGCCAGCAGCCTCCACAGGGGAGCCGGGGAGCTGTTTTTT
.,TRBV9,TRBJ2-6,few,CASSRSGANVLTF,TGTGCCAGCAGTAGGAGTGGGGCCAACGTCCTGACTTTC
TRBD2,TRBV29-1,TRBJ2-7,many,CSVGLAGNSWREQYF,TGCAGCGTGGGACTAGCGGGAAACTCATGGAGGGAGCAGTACTTC
.,TRBV4-2,TRBJ1-2,few,CASSQAGDLDGYTF,TGTGCCAGCAGCCAAGCGGGGGATCTCGATGGCTACACCTTC
.,TRBV7-7,TRBJ2-2,many,CASSTDRNTGELFF,TGTGCCAGCAGCACGGACAGGAACACCGGGGAGCTGTTTTTT
.,TRBV29-1,TRBJ1-2,.,CSVAWGREGYTF,TGCAGCGTGGCCTGGGGGCGCGAAGGCTACACCTTC
.,TRBV9,TRBJ1-4,.,CASSPSPGQSNEKLFF,TGTGCCAGCAGCCCAAGCCCGGGACAAAGTAATGAAAAACTGTTTTTT
.,TRBV18,TRBJ1-2,.,CASSPSQENGYTF,TGTGCCAGCTCACCGAGCCAGGAGAATGGCTACACCTTC
TRBD1,TRBV27,TRBJ2-7,.,CASSKDGQGPDEQYF,TGTGCCAGCAGTAAAGATGGACAGGGCCCCGACGAGCAGTACTTC
TRBD2,TRBV14,TRBJ2-5,few,CASSPTSGYQETQYF,TGTGCCAGCAGCCCGACTAGCGGGTACCAAGAGACCCAGTACTTC
.,TRBV18,TRBJ2-1,.,CASSPKGDSYNEQFF,TGTGCCAGCTCACCAAAAGGGGATTCCTACAATGAGCAGTTCTTC
.,TRBV2,TRBJ1-6,few,CASRGQGGSPLHF,TGTGCCAGCCGCGGACAAGGGGGGTCACCCCTCCACTTT
TRBD2,TRBV7-2,TRBJ2-1,many,CASSSTSGAKQFF,TGTGCCAGCAGCTCCACTAGCGGGGCAAAGCAGTTCTTC
.,TRBV28,TRBJ2-5,few,CASSSAGTPQETQYF,TGTGCCAGCAGTTCCGCCGGGACCCCACAAGAGACCCAGTACTTC
TRBD1,TRBV10-2,TRBJ2-5,.,CASSESGGTGTNPQETQYF,TGCGCCAGCAGTGAGAGTGGCGGGACAGGCACTAACCCCCAAGAGACCCAGTACTTC
.,TRBV6-1,TRBJ2-7,.,CASRDSSYEQYF,TGTGCCAGCAGAGACAGTTCCTACGAGCAGTACTTC
.,TRBV25-1,TRBJ1-5,.,CASSEAQGVNQPQHF,TGTGCCAGCAGTGAAGCACAGGGAGTGAATCAGCCCCAGCATTTT